A single sample gave rise to the 29 T cell receptor beta chains below, sequenced in a study of cytomegalovirus exposure and HLA in healthy donors. It was with 60 Vbeta and 13 Jbeta primers that the PCR ran. Assay: immunoSEQ multiplex PCR; the TCRdb copy retains only in-frame clones and omits some. The table has under 200,000 clones, about 85% seen once. Sequenced input: PBMCs. These receptors all stem from a man aged 50 to 59 in good health and CMV-seropositive.

The gene calls are TRBV6-6 and TRBJ1-2, with 8 nucleotides matching TRBD1. CDR1 and CDR2 (germline): MNHNY, SVGAGI (reference sequence). This CDR3 region has 15 residues. V dropped 5 bases and J dropped 4; count of bases not matched to a gene: 9. The CDR3 DNA reads TGTGCCAGCAGTGGGGCGACAGGGGCAACCTATGGCTACACCTTC. Its protein product is CASSGATGATYGYTF.

The chain's CDR3 is CASSLTPGVGEGYTF. CDR3 bases: TGTGCCAGCAGCTTAACGCCGGGCGTCGGGGAAGGCTACACCTTC. The V call is TRBV7-3, the J call TRBJ1-2; no definite D call. Trimming cost V 0 bases and J 8 bases, with 16 bases left between them. Per the germline V gene, CDR1 is SGHTA and CDR2 is FQGTGA. The CDR3 runs to 15 residues. The whole variable domain, filled in from reference TRBV7-3 and TRBJ1-2, reads GAGVSQTPSNKVTEKGKYVELRCDPISGHTALYWYRQSLGQGPEFLIYFQGTGAADDSGLPNDRFFAVRPEGSVSTLKIQRTERGDSAVYLCASSLTPGVGEGYTFGSGTRLTVV.

This chain joins TRBV27 and TRBJ2-7; TRBD2 matches at 7 bases. V shed 8 bases, J shed 2 bases, and the junction held 3 bases outside the gene matches. Germline loops: CDR1 MNHEY, CDR2 SMNVEV (reference sequence). The CDR3 is 12 amino acids. CDR3 region: CASGEGPYEQYF. The CDR3 DNA is TGTGCCAGCGGGGAGGGACCCTACGAGCAGTACTTC.

This chain uses TRBV5-4 with TRBJ2-2; D possibly corresponds to TRBD1 (6 bases). The V end lost 5 bases, the J end lost 6 bases, and 20 bases lay between the germline ends. CDR1 SGHNT and CDR2 YYREEE come from the germline V gene (reference sequence). The CDR3 consists of 16 residues. The CDR3 nucleotides read TGTGCCAGCAGTCGGGCGGTAGGGGGATGGTCCGGGGAGCTGTTTTTT. This gives the protein CASSRAVGGWSGELFF.

The chain is built from TRBV2 and TRBJ1-4; TRBD1 is a possible D gene (6 bases). The V gene's germline CDR1 is SNHLY and CDR2 FYNNEI. Deletions cut 8 bases from V and 8 bases from J, with 15 bases between. The CDR3 is 13 residues long. The CDR3: CASGIGQREKLFF. The CDR3 DNA sequence: TGTGCCAGCGGGATCGGACAGAGGGAAAAACTGTTTTTT.

V usage is TRBV4-1 and J usage is TRBJ1-1; D unclear. The CDR3 contains 14 residues. V lost 0 bases and J lost 5, with 10 bases in between. The germline gives CDR1 MGHRA, CDR2 YSYEKL. The CDR3 sequence: CASSQEEHATEAFF. As DNA, the CDR3 is TGCGCCAGCAGCCAAGAGGAGCACGCTACTGAAGCTTTCTTT.

V and J are TRBV28 and TRBJ2-1; 9 bases align to TRBD1. V gave up 6 bases and J gave up 9 bases; unmatched junction bases: 6. The CDR3 runs to 13 residues. Per the germline V gene, CDR1 is MDHEN and CDR2 is SYDVKM. Here the CDR3 reads CASSRDREVEQFF. The CDR3 bases are TGTGCCAGCAGCCGGGACAGGGAGGTTGAGCAGTTCTTC.

Regarding this clone: Other DNA sequences from this sample encode an identical CDR3 as well. The gene calls are TRBV5-1 and TRBJ2-2, with 8 bases lining up with TRBD2. The CDR3 is 14 amino acids. The germline V gene encodes CDR1 SGHRS and CDR2 YFSETQ. V was clipped by 2 bases and J by 5 bases; unmatched bases: 2. Here the CDR3 reads CASSLSGGTGELFF. CDR3 coding DNA: TGCGCCAGCAGCTTAAGCGGGGGTACCGGGGAGCTGTTTTTT.

CDR3 sequence (DNA): TGCGCCAGCAGCTTGGGCCCGACAGGGGCGAACACTGAAGCTTTCTTT. Protein: CASSLGPTGANTEAFF. The gene calls are TRBV5-1 and TRBJ1-1; the match to TRBD1 covers 8 bases. The CDR3 is 16 amino acids. After removal of 0 bases from V and 1 base from J, the junction contained 5 bases not matched to a gene. Per the germline V gene, CDR1 is SGHRS and CDR2 is YFSETQ. The complete variable domain, with remaining parts taken from reference TRBV5-1 and TRBJ1-1, reads KAGVTQTPRYLIKTRGQQVTLSCSPISGHRSVSWYQQTPGQGLQFLFEYFSETQRNKGNFPGRFSGRQFSNSRSEMNVSTLELGDSALYLCASSLGPTGANTEAFFGQGTRLTVV.

The chain uses TRBV30 and TRBJ1-2; tentative D call: TRBD1 (6 bases). V dropped 7 bases and J dropped 8 bases, with 20 bases sitting between them. Germline assignment: CDR1 GTSNPN and CDR2 SVGIG (reference sequence). The length of the CDR3 is 13 residues. The CDR3 loop reads CALAAPNRDGYTF. The CDR3 nucleotides are TGTGCCTTGGCGGCCCCGAACAGGGACGGCTACACCTTC.

This clone was detected only a few times. The sample contains more than one DNA sequence encoding this CDR3. V usage is TRBV20-1 and J usage is TRBJ1-2; 10 bases match TRBD1. In germline, CDR1 is DFQATT, CDR2 SNEGSKA (reference sequence). Unmatched junction bases numbered 3, after V lost 6 bases and J lost 8 bases. The CDR3 contains 11 residues. CDR3 residues: CSAGTGEGYTF. CDR3 DNA sequence: TGCAGTGCCGGGACAGGGGAAGGCTACACCTTC.

In the case of this clone: Germline and junction disagree at one end, which may indicate a read error. This chain links TRBV28 with TRBJ1-4; D uncertain. The CDR3 runs to 12 residues. The V gene's germline CDR1 is MDHEN and CDR2 SYDVKM. The CDR3 protein is CVSSFGEEKLFF. As DNA, the CDR3 is TGTGTCAGCAGTTTTGGAGAAGAAAAACTGTTTTTT.

The V call is TRBV28, the J call TRBJ1-4; a weak D match, TRBD1 (6 bases). This CDR3 has 14 residues. The V end lost 6 bases, the J end lost 7 bases, and 15 bases lay between the germline ends. Germline loops: CDR1 MDHEN, CDR2 SYDVKM. CDR3 in amino acids: CASSRTVISEKLFF. DNA of the CDR3: TGTGCCAGCAGCCGGACAGTAATTAGTGAAAAACTGTTTTTT.

The rearrangement uses TRBV6-5 and TRBJ2-3; D perhaps matches TRBD2 (6 bases). Germline loops: CDR1 MNHEY, CDR2 SVGAGI. Trimming cost V 6 bases and J 3 bases, with 13 bases left between them. CDR3 size: 14 residues. Here the CDR3 reads CASRTFGGTDTQYF. The CDR3 nucleotides read TGTGCCAGCAGGACGTTTGGAGGGACAGATACGCAGTATTTT.

J is TRBJ1-1 and V is TRBV13; maybe TRBD1 (5 bases). There are 17 residues in the CDR3. Germline lookup yields CDR1 PRHDT and CDR2 FYEKMQ (reference sequence). V gave up 0 bases and J gave up 11 bases, with 25 bases separating them. The CDR3 DNA sequence: TGTGCCAGCAGCTTAGGGGGCCCGACGGGGGTCCGACCCGAGGCTTTCTTT. This codes for CASSLGGPTGVRPEAFF.

The gene calls are TRBV4-3 and TRBJ2-3; 10 positions agree with TRBD2. The germline gives CDR1 LGHNA, CDR2 YSLEER. V gave up 2 bases and J gave up 1 base; unmatched junction bases: 6. CDR3 length: 17 residues. Here the CDR3 DNA reads TGCGCCAGCAGCCAAAGGAAGGGGACTAGCGGCACAGATACGCAGTATTTT. This translates into CASSQRKGTSGTDTQYF.

V and J are TRBV27 and TRBJ2-1; TRBD2 agrees at 8 bases. CDR3 size: 15 residues. V trimming: 7 bases; J trimming: 8 bases; junction bases outside the gene matches: 13. In germline, CDR1 is MNHEY, CDR2 SMNVEV (reference sequence). CDR3 residues: CASIFKRENMDEQFF. The CDR3 DNA is TGTGCCAGCATCTTTAAGCGGGAGAATATGGATGAGCAGTTCTTC.

The chain combines TRBV9 with TRBJ2-1; possible D gene TRBD1, 5 bases. The V end was cut by 4 bases, the J end by 7 bases, with 21 bases between. Per the germline V gene, CDR1 is SGDLS and CDR2 is YYNGEE. The CDR3 has 16 amino acids. This CDR3 reads CASSPLPGGARNEQFF. In DNA, the CDR3 is TGTGCCAGCAGCCCCCTCCCGGGTGGGGCACGAAATGAGCAGTTCTTC. Combining the CDR3 with reference TRBV9 and TRBJ2-1 gives the whole variable domain DSGVTQTPKHLITATGQRVTLRCSPRSGDLSVYWYQQSLDQGLQFLIQYYNGEERAKGNILERFSAQQFPDLHSELNLSSLELGDSALYFCASSPLPGGARNEQFFGPGTRLTVL.

The rearrangement uses TRBV7-2 and TRBJ1-3, with D perhaps TRBD1 (5 bases). Trimming cost V 5 bases and J 4 bases, with 12 bases left between them. Germline-derived CDR1 and CDR2 are SGHTA and FQGNSA. The CDR3 contains 14 residues. CDR3 coding DNA: TGTGCCAGCAGCCTGGGGCACCTCGGAAACACCATATATTTT. This translates into CASSLGHLGNTIYF.

This clone was observed a handful of times. This chain connects TRBV5-1 to TRBJ1-2; 9 bases align to TRBD1. The CDR3 runs 15 residues. V shed 4 bases and J 4 bases; nucleotides not matched to a gene: 8. The V gene's germline CDR1 is SGHRS and CDR2 YFSETQ. As DNA, the CDR3 is TGCGCCAGCAGCCGGGACAGGGCTTATAGCTATGGCTACACCTTC. Its protein product is CASSRDRAYSYGYTF.

This rearrangement joins TRBV9 to TRBJ1-6; D gene uncertain. Trimming removed 3 bases from V and 5 bases from J, with 12 bases in between. Germline CDR1 is SGDLS and CDR2 is YYNGEE. The CDR3 loop spans 15 amino acids. The DNA for the CDR3 is TGTGCCAGCAGCGAGGCCCGGGATCATAATTCACCCCTCCACTTT. Protein: CASSEARDHNSPLHF.

A few counts support this clone. V and J are TRBV7-9 and TRBJ2-2; 9 positions match TRBD1. V was pared by 3 bases and J by 7 bases, with 6 bases of the junction left unmatched. The CDR3 has 15 residues. Germline V lookup: CDR1 SEHNR, CDR2 FQNEAQ (reference sequence). The CDR3 reads CASSFSGTGIGELFF. DNA for the CDR3: TGTGCCAGCAGCTTTTCCGGGACAGGGATCGGGGAGCTGTTTTTT.

This sequence joins TRBV5-8 and TRBJ2-6; 7 bases are a match to TRBD1. Germline V gene sequence: CDR1 SGHTS, CDR2 YDEGEE. The CDR3 sequence is 17 residues long. J was trimmed by 4 bases and V by 4 bases; bases with no gene match: 11. The CDR3 region is CASSLWVGQTGANVLTF. The DNA of the CDR3 is TGTGCCAGCAGCCTCTGGGTGGGACAGACGGGGGCCAACGTCCTGACTTTC.

The CDR3: CAISESSRANYGYTF. CDR3 DNA sequence: TGTGCCATCAGTGAGTCGAGCAGGGCTAACTATGGCTACACCTTC. The J gene is TRBJ1-2, the V gene TRBV10-3; D perhaps matches TRBD1 (5 bases). The CDR3 contains 15 residues. V shed 0 bases and J shed 0 bases, with 8 bases lying between them. Germline V gene data show CDR1 as ENHRY and CDR2 as SYGVKD.

This CDR3 is CASGQARFYNEQFF. CDR3 coding DNA: TGTGCCAGCGGACAGGCCAGGTTCTACAATGAGCAGTTCTTC. The chain recombines TRBV25-1 with TRBJ2-1; TRBD1 agrees at 7 bases. The trim removed 8 bases at V and 3 bases at J, leaving 7 bases unmatched. Germline V lookup: CDR1 MGHDK, CDR2 SYGVNS. This CDR3 is 14 amino acids long. Using reference TRBV25-1 and TRBJ2-1 for the parts outside the CDR3, the full variable domain is EADIYQTPRYLVIGTGKKITLECSQTMGHDKMYWYQQDPGMELHLIHYSYGVNSTEKGDLSSESTVSRIRTEHFPLTLESARPSHTSQYLCASGQARFYNEQFFGPGTRLTVL.

The chain combines TRBV6-5 with TRBJ2-3; 9 positions agree with TRBD1. Germline CDR1 MNHEY, CDR2 SVGAGI. V was clipped by 2 bases and J by 2 bases; unmatched bases: 5. This CDR3 is 16 amino acids long. Written as DNA, the CDR3 is TGTGCCAGCAGTTACCGACAGGGGGGTTTCACAGATACGCAGTATTTT. The encoded protein is CASSYRQGGFTDTQYF.

CDR3 residues: CSVRVIAGYKNIQYF. The CDR3 region has the DNA TGCAGCGTTAGAGTTATAGCGGGGTACAAAAACATTCAGTACTTC. The chain has TRBV29-1 and TRBJ2-4, with 8 bases lining up with TRBD2. The length of the CDR3 is 15 residues. CDR1 and CDR2 (germline): SQVTM, ANQGSEA. J gave up 3 bases and V 5 bases, and 9 bases lay outside the gene matches.

This chain links TRBV2 with TRBJ2-7, with D possibly TRBD1 on 7 matching bases. CDR1 and CDR2 (germline): SNHLY, FYNNEI. With 11 bases removed from V and 9 bases from J, the gap between germline ends came to 20 bases. The CDR3 extends over 12 amino acids. The CDR3 nucleotides are TGTGCCGGACAGAGGCAGGGGGGTTGGCAGTACTTC. This encodes CAGQRQGGWQYF. The variable domain in full, with the rest retrieved from reference TRBV2 and TRBJ2-7, is EPEVTQTPSHQVTQMGQEVILRCVPISNHLYFYWYRQILGQKVEFLVSFYNNEISEKSEIFDDQFSVERPDGSNFTLKIRSTKLEDSAMYFCAGQRQGGWQYFGPGTRLTVT.

This clone was seen a handful of times. V is TRBV6-4 and J is TRBJ2-5; the match to TRBD2 covers 12 bases. With 6 bases clipped from V and 5 bases from J, the junction kept 7 bases outside the gene matches. Germline CDR1 reads MRHNA; CDR2 reads SNTAGT. The length of the CDR3 is 15 residues. The CDR3, as DNA: TGTGCCAGCAGCTCGACTAGCGGGGGACAGGAGACCCAGTACTTC. This encodes CASSSTSGGQETQYF.